The 32 T cell receptor beta chains listed next were all sequenced from one sample in a study of OX40 agonist ivuxolimab in advanced cancers. The receptor library was made with the immunoSEQ multiplex PCR assay. As stored in TCRdb, this immuneACCESS dataset retains in-frame rearrangements with V and J assigned. A fraction of the clones does not appear; measured against another copy, unresolved V genes explain less than half of the discrepancy, and the remainder lacks a known reason. This sample is represented by more than 75,000 clones; around 87% of them were singletons. The leading ten clones occupy 0.8% to 1% of the sample. Sequenced material: CD4+ or CD8+ T cells sorted from blood, taken in a trial of the OX40 agonist ivuxolimab. The receptors stem from an adult with an advanced solid tumor such as melanoma, head and neck, liver or kidney cancer.

This sequence joins TRBV27 and TRBJ2-2; no firm D call. The CDR3 contains 14 residues. V was trimmed by 6 bases and J by 1 base, leaving 9 bases between them. Germline CDR1 reads MNHEY; CDR2 reads SMNVEV (reference sequence). CDR3 in DNA: TGTGCCAGCAGCCCCGAGTGGAACACCGGGGAGCTGTTTTTT. It encodes CASSPEWNTGELFF.

The chain combines TRBV5-6 with TRBJ2-1; 8 bases match TRBD2. This CDR3 has 16 amino acids. Germline V lookup: CDR1 SGHDT, CDR2 YYEEEE. V was pared by 4 bases and J by 3 bases, with 9 bases of the junction left unmatched. The CDR3 protein is CASSAMTSEIYNEQFF. The CDR3 region has the DNA TGTGCCAGCAGCGCCATGACTAGCGAGATCTACAATGAGCAGTTCTTC.

The V call is TRBV5-1, the J call TRBJ2-1, with 9 bases lining up with TRBD1. Trimming cost V 0 bases and J 1 base; bases outside gene matches: 5. Germline V CDR1 and CDR2: SGHRS, YFSETQ. The CDR3 contains 17 residues. The CDR3 is CASSLGGGTGSYNEQFF. The CDR3 DNA reads as TGCGCCAGCAGCTTGGGCGGCGGGACAGGGTCCTACAATGAGCAGTTCTTC.

This clone was counted a single time. The rearrangement joins TRBV6-1 to TRBJ2-4; no definite D call. This CDR3 contains 11 residues. Trimming removed 7 bases at V and 8 bases at J, with 9 bases between. Germline V gives CDR1 MNHNS, CDR2 SASEGT. The CDR3 loop reads CASMSGHIQYF. Written as DNA, the CDR3 is TGTGCCAGCATGAGTGGGCACATTCAGTACTTC.

Comments on this clone: One end of the junction varies from germline; a read error may be responsible. CDR3: CASSLAGVDTGELFF. CDR3 bases: TGCGCCAGCAGTTTGGCAGGGGTGGACACCGGGGAGCTGTTTTTT. The rearrangement links TRBV5-1 to TRBJ2-2; maybe TRBD1 (6 bases). The CDR3 length is 15 residues. Germline V gene lookup returns CDR1 SGHRS and CDR2 YFSETQ.

This clone is a singleton in its sample. The CDR3: CASSPTSGGIDEQFF. The CDR3 DNA follows: TGCGCCAGCAGCCCTACTAGCGGGGGGATAGATGAGCAGTTCTTC. The rearrangement links TRBV5-1 to TRBJ2-1, with 12 nucleotides matching TRBD2. The CDR3 contains 15 residues. The V gene's germline CDR1 is SGHRS and CDR2 YFSETQ. With V trimmed by 4 bases and J by 8 bases, 7 bases remained unmatched.

The chain uses TRBV5-1 and TRBJ1-4, with D hard to call. Germline CDR1 and CDR2: SGHRS and YFSETQ. CDR3 length: 14 residues. With 0 bases removed from V and 2 bases from J, the gap between germline ends came to 5 bases. This CDR3 reads CASSLEGTNEKLFF. The CDR3 DNA sequence: TGCGCCAGCAGCTTGGAAGGGACTAATGAAAAACTGTTTTTT.

This chain uses TRBV7-2 with TRBJ2-5, with TRBD2 as a possible D gene (6 bases). The CDR3 spans 16 residues. Germline V gives CDR1 SGHTA, CDR2 FQGNSA. Trimming stripped 4 bases from V and 5 bases from J, with 20 bases between. The CDR3 coding sequence is TGTGCCAGCAGCTACGGGGCCACGGGGGTCTGGGAGACCCAGTACTTC. Amino acid sequence: CASSYGATGVWETQYF.

The chain is built from TRBV7-9 and TRBJ2-3; the match to TRBD1 covers 8 bases. Trimming cost V 3 bases and J 1 base; bases outside gene matches: 0. Per germline, CDR1 SEHNR and CDR2 FQNEAQ (reference sequence). This CDR3 has 14 residues. The CDR3 sequence: CASSLGQGTDTQYF. The CDR3 DNA reads as TGTGCCAGCAGCTTGGGACAGGGCACAGATACGCAGTATTTT.

V usage is TRBV18 and J usage is TRBJ2-7; TRBD1 is a possible D gene (5 bases). The germline V gene has CDR1 KGHSH and CDR2 LQKENI. The CDR3 spans 14 residues. The ends were cut back, 2 bases at V and 2 bases at J, with 10 bases in the middle. CDR3 DNA: TGTGCCAGCTCACCATCGACAGCAACCTACGAGCAGTACTTC. Translation gives CASSPSTATYEQYF.

The chain employs TRBV11-1 and TRBJ2-3, with 9 positions matching TRBD2. Germline CDR1 SGHAT, CDR2 FQDESV (reference sequence). The junction had 9 bases not matched to a gene; V was cut back by 4 bases and J by 4 bases. The CDR3 consists of 16 residues. The DNA for the CDR3 is TGTGCCAGCAGCTCCTTAGCGGGAGAAGATCCAGATACGCAGTATTTT. Encoded protein: CASSSLAGEDPDTQYF.

The chain links TRBV6-1 to TRBJ2-7; 11 nucleotides align to TRBD1. V was pared by 5 bases and J by 4 bases, with 4 bases of the junction left unmatched. Germline V gene lookup returns CDR1 MNHNS and CDR2 SASEGT. The CDR3 is made up of 14 amino acids. CDR3 in amino acids: CASSWDRGSYEQYF. The CDR3 DNA is TGTGCCAGCAGTTGGGACAGGGGGTCTTACGAGCAGTACTTC.

The V gene is TRBV2, the J gene TRBJ1-1; TRBD1 might be the D (6 bases). Trimming removed 5 bases at V and 1 base at J, with 8 bases between. The CDR3 sequence is 13 residues long. CDR1 and CDR2 from the germline V gene are SNHLY and FYNNEI. In nucleotides, the CDR3 is TGTGCCAGCAGTCCACAGGGGAACACTGAAGCTTTCTTT. Its protein is CASSPQGNTEAFF.

The chain couples TRBV7-2 to TRBJ2-3, with no clear D. The CDR3 has 13 residues. Germline assignment: CDR1 SGHTA and CDR2 FQGNSA. V gave up 3 bases and J gave up 5 bases, with 9 bases separating them. As DNA, the CDR3 is TGTGCCAGCAGCTTGAATCGTGGAGATACGCAGTATTTT. It codes for CASSLNRGDTQYF.

The chain combines TRBV7-2 with TRBJ2-5, with D possibly matching TRBD1 (5 bases). The germline V gene has CDR1 SGHTA and CDR2 FQGNSA. CDR3 length: 14 amino acids. The V and J ends lost 6 bases and 1 base respectively, with 12 bases between them. CDR3 in DNA: TGTGCCAGCAGTCAAAGGGGATTCCAAGAGACCCAGTACTTC. This translates into CASSQRGFQETQYF.

The J gene is TRBJ2-5, the V gene TRBV7-2; 10 nucleotides match TRBD2. CDR1 is SGHTA and CDR2 is FQGNSA in the germline V gene. V was pared by 5 bases and J by 4 bases, with 7 bases of the junction left unmatched. This CDR3 has 15 amino acids. CDR3 amino acids: CASSRSGGDLETQYF. CDR3 DNA sequence: TGTGCCAGCAGCCGGAGCGGGGGGGATCTAGAGACCCAGTACTTC.

The chain uses TRBV7-2 and TRBJ2-1; TRBD2 agrees at 16 bases. CDR1 is SGHTA and CDR2 is FQGNSA in the germline V gene. The CDR3 loop spans 16 amino acids. Trimming removed 5 bases from V and 9 bases from J; junction bases left unmatched: 7. In nucleotides, the CDR3 is TGTGCCAGCAGCAGACCCGGGACTAGCGGGAGGGCTGAGCAGTTCTTC. Protein: CASSRPGTSGRAEQFF.

The chain is built from TRBV9 and TRBJ1-2, with a possible D match to TRBD1 (5 bases). The V gene lost 2 bases and the J gene lost 2 bases, with 19 bases spanning the gap. The CDR3 has 17 residues. CDR1 is SGDLS, CDR2 YYNGEE, per germline. The CDR3 region has the DNA TGTGCCAGCAGCGTTCTCATCTATTGGGGGACCAACTATGGCTACACCTTC. Protein sequence: CASSVLIYWGTNYGYTF.

This clone was seen only a few times. The chain has TRBV15 and TRBJ1-1; D is undetermined. The CDR3 has 14 amino acids. With 0 bases removed from V and 1 base from J, the gap between germline ends came to 6 bases. Germline CDR1 LNHNV, CDR2 YYDKDF (reference sequence). The CDR3 DNA reads TGTGCCACCAGCAGAGATGGATCGAACACTGAAGCTTTCTTT. Its translation is CATSRDGSNTEAFF.

The chain couples TRBV11-2 to TRBJ2-3, with 13 nucleotides matching TRBD2. This CDR3 is 19 amino acids long. V gave up 4 bases and J gave up 6 bases; unmatched junction bases: 16. Germline V gene sequence: CDR1 SGHAT, CDR2 FQNNGV. The CDR3 is CASSSSRGTSGVTWDTQYF. CDR3 bases: TGTGCCAGCAGCTCATCGCGCGGGACTAGCGGGGTTACGTGGGATACGCAGTATTTT.

The CDR3 DNA reads as TGTGCCAGCAGCCCCCGGACTAGCGCCGGAGATACGCAGTATTTT. This encodes CASSPRTSAGDTQYF. The chain recombines TRBV7-3 with TRBJ2-3; TRBD2 aligns across 9 bases. V shed 5 bases, J shed 5 bases, and the junction held 8 bases outside the gene matches. Germline V gene lookup returns CDR1 SGHTA and CDR2 FQGTGA. The CDR3 extends over 15 amino acids.

The rearrangement joins TRBV6-1 to TRBJ2-7; tentative D call: TRBD2 (5 bases). The germline CDR1 and CDR2 sequences are MNHNS and SASEGT. The CDR3 spans 14 residues. V was shortened by 1 base and J by 4 bases, with 11 bases between the two germline ends. The DNA of the CDR3 is TGTGCCAGCAGTGAAGGAGGGATCAGGTACGAGCAGTACTTC. Translated: CASSEGGIRYEQYF.

This clone was counted only a few times. The V gene is TRBV7-3, the J gene TRBJ1-1; D remains ambiguous. CDR1 SGHTA and CDR2 FQGTGA come from the germline V gene. The ends were cut back, 1 base at V and 5 bases at J, with 11 bases in the middle. CDR3 length: 14 residues. For the CDR3, the DNA is TGTGCCAGCAGCTTAAGCCCCTTGGGGACTGAAGCTTTCTTT. Translating gives CASSLSPLGTEAFF.

The chain has TRBV27 and TRBJ2-5, with D possibly TRBD1 on 5 matching bases. Trimming shortened V by 3 bases and J by 2 bases, and 10 bases separated the two germline ends. Germline CDR1 reads MNHEY; CDR2 reads SMNVEV (reference sequence). The CDR3 runs to 14 residues. In nucleotides, the CDR3 is TGTGCCAGCAGTTTTATGGGGCCACAAGAGACCCAGTACTTC. Residues: CASSFMGPQETQYF.

Notes on this clone: Germline and junction disagree at one end, which may indicate a read error. The sample carries other DNA sequences with the same CDR3. This chain connects TRBV5-1 to TRBJ2-7; weak D call: TRBD1 (6 bases). Germline CDR1 SGHRS, CDR2 YFSETQ. This CDR3 contains 15 residues. CDR3 sequence: CASSYRGTVSYEQYF. CDR3 bases: TGCGCCAGCAGCTATAGGGGGACGGTCTCCTACGAGCAGTACTTT.

The chain recombines TRBV5-4 with TRBJ1-5; D remains ambiguous. The length of the CDR3 is 15 residues. CDR1 SGHNT and CDR2 YYREEE come from the germline V gene (reference sequence). With 4 bases removed from V and 4 bases from J, the gap between germline ends came to 15 bases. This CDR3 reads CASSLGGQDNQPQHF. CDR3 nucleotides: TGTGCCAGCAGCCTTGGCGGTCAGGATAATCAGCCCCAGCATTTT.

CDR3 sequence: CASSLVQGADTQYF. The CDR3 DNA reads TGTGCCAGCAGTCTCGTACAGGGGGCAGATACGCAGTATTTT. The J gene is TRBJ2-3, the V gene TRBV2; TRBD1 agrees at 8 bases. The germline V gene has CDR1 SNHLY and CDR2 FYNNEI. The CDR3 spans 14 residues. Trimming cost V 5 bases and J 4 bases; bases outside gene matches: 5. Based on the CDR3 plus reference TRBV2 and TRBJ2-3, the full variable domain is EPEVTQTPSHQVTQMGQEVILRCVPISNHLYFYWYRQILGQKVEFLVSFYNNEISEKSEIFDDQFSVERPDGSNFTLKIRSTKLEDSAMYFCASSLVQGADTQYFGPGTRLTVL.

The CDR3 DNA is TGTGCCAGCAGTTACCTTCCAGGGTCGAACACCGGGGAGCTGTTTTTT. Its translation is CASSYLPGSNTGELFF. The genes are TRBV6-5 and TRBJ2-2; the D gene is possibly TRBD1 (5 bases). V lost 2 bases, J lost 0 bases, and 10 bases lay in between. CDR1 and CDR2 from the germline V gene are MNHEY and SVGAGI. The CDR3 extends over 16 amino acids.

This clone occurred a few times. V is TRBV12-5 and J is TRBJ2-3; no definite D call. Trimming took 5 bases from V and 4 from J, leaving 7 bases between them. The length of the CDR3 is 12 residues. Germline assignment: CDR1 LGHNT and CDR2 FRNRAP. The CDR3 spells CASGPVPDTQYF. CDR3 DNA: TGTGCTAGTGGTCCGGTGCCAGATACGCAGTATTTT.

The chain couples TRBV9 to TRBJ1-2; D uncertain. Per the germline V gene, CDR1 is SGDLS and CDR2 is YYNGEE. With 0 bases removed from V and 5 bases from J, the gap between germline ends came to 11 bases. This CDR3 region has 14 residues. CDR3: CASSVGTDTYGYTF. The CDR3 nucleotides read TGTGCCAGCAGCGTAGGGACTGATACATATGGCTACACCTTC.

This chain uses TRBV19 with TRBJ2-7; D is unresolved. The germline V and J ends were trimmed by 5 bases and 2 bases, with 10 bases remaining between them. The CDR3 is 13 amino acids. Germline values: CDR1 LNHDA, CDR2 SQIVND (reference sequence). In nucleotides, the CDR3 is TGTGCCAGTAGTTCGGTGATACCCTACGAGCAGTACTTC. Its protein is CASSSVIPYEQYF.

V and J are TRBV19 and TRBJ1-1; D is unclear. CDR1 is LNHDA, CDR2 SQIVND, per germline (reference sequence). This CDR3 contains 12 residues. V was clipped by 4 bases and J by 4 bases, with 7 bases between them. The DNA of the CDR3 is TGTGCCAGTAGTAATGCGGGCACTGAAGCTTTCTTT. Its protein is CASSNAGTEAFF.